Listed below are T cell receptor beta chains from one sample, sequenced in a study of radiotherapy plus CTLA-4 blockade in lung cancer. Data came from immunoSEQ multiplex PCR; TCRdb stores just in-frame clones and leaves some out. Here the sample spans 25,000 to 40,000 clones, around 70% being singletons. The sample was peripheral blood, taken from a patient treated with radiotherapy plus ipilimumab. The source of these receptors is a human donor with non-small cell lung cancer whose response to radiotherapy plus ipilimumab could not be evaluated. The CDR3 runs from the conserved cysteine through the conserved F or W. The order of the fields is J gene, V gene, D gene, CDR3 length, CDR3 DNA, CDR3 protein. A D gene is named only where the DNA matches it firmly.

j_gene: TRBJ1-4; v_gene: TRBV6-6; d_gene: NA; len: 12; CDR3nt: TGTGCCAGCCGAGAAGAGGGTGAAAAACTGTTTTTT; CDR3aa: CASREEGEKLFF
j_gene: TRBJ2-1; v_gene: TRBV18; d_gene: NA; len: 15; CDR3nt: TGTGCCAGCTCACCACGGAGGGCTCGGCGGGGTGAGCAGTTCTTC; CDR3aa: CASSPRRARRGEQFF
j_gene: TRBJ2-2; v_gene: TRBV5-1; d_gene: TRBD1; len: 16; CDR3nt: TGCGCCAGCAGCCTGTCCGGGACAGGGGGTGTCGGGGAGCTGTTTTTT; CDR3aa: CASSLSGTGGVGELFF
j_gene: TRBJ2-1; v_gene: TRBV11-1; d_gene: TRBD2; len: 16; CDR3nt: TGTGCCAGCAGCTTGGGGGGACTAGCGGCCGACAATGAGCAGTTCTTC; CDR3aa: CASSLGGLAADNEQFF
j_gene: TRBJ2-3; v_gene: TRBV2; d_gene: NA; len: 14; CDR3nt: TGTGCCAGCAGTGGGGAGTTTGGCACAGATACGCAGTATTTT; CDR3aa: CASSGEFGTDTQYF
j_gene: TRBJ1-1; v_gene: TRBV29-1; d_gene: NA; len: 13; CDR3nt: TGCAGCGCATTCGGGACACCGAACACTGAAGCTTTCTTT; CDR3aa: CSAFGTPNTEAFF
j_gene: TRBJ1-4; v_gene: TRBV5-5; d_gene: NA; len: 15; CDR3nt: TGTGCCAGCAGCAACCCAGGGTATGGTAATGAAAAACTGTTTTTT; CDR3aa: CASSNPGYGNEKLFF
j_gene: TRBJ2-7; v_gene: TRBV21-1; d_gene: NA; len: 17; CDR3nt: TGTGCCAGCAGCAAAGTTCCGGGGGGCCCCACCTCCTACGAGCAGTACTTC; CDR3aa: CASSKVPGGPTSYEQYF
j_gene: TRBJ2-7; v_gene: TRBV4-3; d_gene: NA; len: 15; CDR3nt: TGCGCCAGCAGCCCCGACGGTCTAGATTCCTACGAGCAGTACTTC; CDR3aa: CASSPDGLDSYEQYF
j_gene: TRBJ1-1; v_gene: TRBV6-5; d_gene: NA; len: 14; CDR3nt: TGTGCCAGCAGTTACTTTTTGCGGGACACTGAAGCTTTCTTT; CDR3aa: CASSYFLRDTEAFF
j_gene: TRBJ2-5; v_gene: TRBV5-8; d_gene: NA; len: 14; CDR3nt: TGTGCCAGCAGCTTGAAAGTGACTCGAGAGACCCAGTACTTC; CDR3aa: CASSLKVTRETQYF
j_gene: TRBJ2-7; v_gene: TRBV7-2; d_gene: TRBD1; len: 14; CDR3nt: TGTGCCAGCAGCTCGCAGACAGGGGTCTACGAGCAGTACTTC; CDR3aa: CASSSQTGVYEQYF
j_gene: TRBJ2-2; v_gene: TRBV13; d_gene: TRBD2; len: 15; CDR3nt: TGTGCCAGCAGCCCTAGCGGGAGGGTTACCGGGGAGCTGTTTTTT; CDR3aa: CASSPSGRVTGELFF